The 19 T cell receptor beta chains below were found in one sample sequenced in a study of cytomegalovirus exposure and HLA in healthy donors. Primers for the PCR totalled 60 Vbeta and 13 Jbeta. The protocol was immunoSEQ multiplex PCR, while the TCRdb copy is restricted to in-frame clones and leaves out a portion. The sample contains 95,000 to 110,000 clones, 70% to 80% of which appear only once. The sequenced sample consisted of PBMCs. The receptors shown here come from a man between 18 and 29 years old in good health and CMV-seronegative.

This clone was detected once. The gene calls are TRBV5-4 and TRBJ2-7; no clear D gene. Germline V gene sequence: CDR1 SGHNT, CDR2 YYREEE (reference sequence). CDR3 length: 13 residues. V was trimmed by 3 bases and J by 6 bases, leaving 13 bases between them. CDR3 in DNA: TGTGCCAGCAGCTCCCACAACGGGTTCGAGCAGTACTTC. Protein: CASSSHNGFEQYF.

The chain employs TRBV6-1 and TRBJ1-5, with 8 positions matching TRBD1. The V gene end was trimmed by 7 bases and the J gene end by 7 bases; junction bases not matched to a gene: 6. The CDR3 is 13 amino acids. The germline gives CDR1 MNHNS, CDR2 SASEGT. As DNA, the CDR3 is TGTGCCAGCACCCAGGGGGCGCGGCAGCCCCAGCATTTT. Translating it yields CASTQGARQPQHF.

The rearrangement links TRBV15 to TRBJ1-4; D remains unclear. The V end was cut by 3 bases, the J end by 4 bases, with 18 bases between. The CDR3 has 17 residues. Per the germline V gene, CDR1 is LNHNV and CDR2 is YYDKDF (reference sequence). The CDR3 coding sequence is TGTGCCACCAGCAGTGGCTGGGCCCGTGGAATTAATGAAAAACTGTTTTTT. Amino acids: CATSSGWARGINEKLFF.

This clone was seen once. This sequence joins TRBV7-3 and TRBJ1-2; 8 nucleotides agree with TRBD1. V lost 5 bases, J lost 2 bases, and 13 bases stayed unmatched. This CDR3 region has 17 residues. Per germline, CDR1 SGHTA and CDR2 FQGTGA. The CDR3 loop is CASSPNPTGAGNYGYTF. The CDR3 DNA reads TGTGCCAGCAGCCCCAACCCGACAGGGGCAGGGAACTATGGCTACACCTTC.

V usage is TRBV7-8 and J usage is TRBJ1-3; D not certain. The CDR3 is 15 residues long. Trimming cost V 7 bases and J 0 bases, with 13 bases left between them. Germline V lookup: CDR1 SGHVS, CDR2 FQNEAQ. CDR3 sequence (DNA): TGTGCCAGCATCGCTTCAGGAATCTCTGGAAACACCATATATTTT. Translating gives CASIASGISGNTIYF.

The chain couples TRBV9 to TRBJ2-3; no definite D call. This CDR3 is built from 17 residues. Trimming removed 3 bases at V and 1 base at J, with 18 bases between. Germline V lookup: CDR1 SGDLS, CDR2 YYNGEE. The chain's CDR3 is CASSASRGAIRTDTQYF. The CDR3 DNA reads as TGTGCCAGCAGCGCCTCCCGCGGTGCAATCCGCACAGATACGCAGTATTTT.

This clone was seen only a few times. This chain joins TRBV28 and TRBJ2-7, with 9 bases that match TRBD1. Unmatched junction bases numbered 12, after V lost 8 bases and J lost 4 bases. From germline, CDR1 is MDHEN and CDR2 SYDVKM. The CDR3 consists of 15 residues. As DNA, the CDR3 is TGTGCCAGCGACACTGAACCGGGACAGGGTTACGAGCAGTACTTC. Translated, it gives CASDTEPGQGYEQYF. The variable domain in full, completed from reference TRBV28 and TRBJ2-7, reads DVKVTQSSRYLVKRTGEKVFLECVQDMDHENMFWYRQDPGLGLRLIYFSYDVKMKEKGDIPEGYSVSREKKERFSLILESASTNQTSMYLCASDTEPGQGYEQYFGPGTRLTVT.

V is TRBV27 and J is TRBJ2-7; tentative D call: TRBD2 (6 bases). Germline CDR1 is MNHEY and CDR2 is SMNVEV (reference sequence). The length of the CDR3 is 14 residues. V lost 6 bases, J lost 3 bases, and 15 bases lay in between. This CDR3 is CASRTGTPYYEQYF. The CDR3 DNA is TGTGCCAGCAGAACCGGGACTCCTTACTACGAGCAGTACTTC.

This chain links TRBV14 with TRBJ1-2; TRBD1 aligns across 7 bases. CDR3 length: 13 residues. Germline V gene lookup returns CDR1 SGHDN and CDR2 FVKESK. With 4 bases clipped from V and 6 bases from J, the junction kept 5 bases outside the gene matches. The CDR3 sequence is CASSPRTGDGYTF. CDR3 DNA: TGTGCCAGCAGCCCACGGACAGGCGATGGCTACACCTTC.

This clone was counted between two and nine times. The gene calls are TRBV6-5 and TRBJ1-1; D not certain. Germline V gene data show CDR1 as MNHEY and CDR2 as SVGAGI. The V end was cut by 2 bases, the J end by 0 bases, with 7 bases between. The CDR3 extends over 14 amino acids. The CDR3 is CASSYVPMNTEAFF. CDR3 DNA: TGTGCCAGCAGTTACGTTCCCATGAACACTGAAGCTTTCTTT.

J is TRBJ2-3 and V is TRBV6-5, with D maybe TRBD1 (5 bases). V lost 5 bases, J lost 0 bases, and 12 bases lay in between. The germline V gene has CDR1 MNHEY and CDR2 SVGAGI. This CDR3 region has 15 residues. This CDR3 reads CASSQTETSTDTQYF. Written as DNA, the CDR3 is TGTGCCAGCAGTCAGACAGAGACTAGCACAGATACGCAGTATTTT.

This chain connects TRBV5-6 to TRBJ1-2; D is possibly TRBD1 (6 bases). The CDR3 runs to 13 residues. The germline V and J ends were trimmed by 4 bases and 5 bases, with 12 bases remaining between them. The germline V gene encodes CDR1 SGHDT and CDR2 YYEEEE. CDR3 sequence reads: CASSTRGGYGYTF. For the CDR3, the DNA is TGTGCCAGCAGCACCAGGGGAGGGTATGGCTACACCTTC.

This chain joins TRBV29-1 and TRBJ2-3, with D possibly TRBD2 on 6 matching bases. Trimming took off 8 bases at V and 3 bases at J, with 12 bases between the two ends. CDR3 size: 12 residues. Germline loops: CDR1 SQVTM, CDR2 ANQGSEA. CDR3 region: CSLRGATDTQYF. CDR3 in DNA: TGCAGCCTCCGCGGGGCGACAGATACGCAGTATTTT.

In this sample, this clone turned up a few times. The rearrangement joins TRBV28 to TRBJ2-3; D is perhaps TRBD1 (6 bases). Germline assignment: CDR1 MDHEN and CDR2 SYDVKM. The CDR3 contains 15 residues. The V end lost 3 bases, the J end lost 2 bases, and 12 bases lay between the germline ends. DNA for the CDR3: TGTGCCAGCAGTTTCGTGCAGGGGAACACAGATACGCAGTATTTT. Residues: CASSFVQGNTDTQYF.

DNA for the CDR3: TGTGCCAGCAGCTTAGAGGGGCTCTACGAGCAGTACTTC. It translates to CASSLEGLYEQYF. The rearrangement links TRBV7-8 to TRBJ2-5, with a tentative D call TRBD1 (5 bases). The DNA end is more similar to TRBJ2-7, so the J call may be wrong. Germline V lookup: CDR1 SGHVS, CDR2 FQNEAQ. This CDR3 region has 13 residues.

The chain couples TRBV5-1 to TRBJ2-5; possibly TRBD1 for D (5 bases). Trimming took 4 bases from V and 2 from J, leaving 9 bases between them. CDR1 and CDR2 (germline): SGHRS, YFSETQ. The CDR3 is 13 amino acids. DNA of the CDR3: TGCGCCAGCAGCGCCCAGGGTCAAGAGACCCAGTACTTC. Translated, it gives CASSAQGQETQYF.

The chain joins TRBV6-1 to TRBJ2-7; 9 bases match TRBD1. CDR3 length: 13 amino acids. CDR1 is MNHNS and CDR2 is SASEGT in the germline V gene. Trimming at V came to 5 bases and at J to 6 bases, leaving 5 bases not matched to a gene. For the CDR3, the DNA is TGTGCCAGCAGTCGGGACAGGGTTGGCGAGCAGTACTTC. It yields the protein CASSRDRVGEQYF.

This sequence joins TRBV29-1 and TRBJ1-4; D ambiguous. The CDR3 totals 15 residues. Germline V CDR1 and CDR2: SQVTM, ANQGSEA. Trimming cost V 5 bases and J 0 bases, with 13 bases left between them. This CDR3 reads CSVIDTIATNEKLFF. CDR3 in DNA: TGCAGCGTTATCGACACAATTGCAACTAATGAAAAACTGTTTTTT.

The rearrangement joins TRBV6-5 to TRBJ1-5; perhaps TRBD1 as D (6 bases). CDR3 length: 14 residues. V lost 0 bases and J 3 bases, leaving 6 bases between the germline ends. Germline assignment: CDR1 MNHEY and CDR2 SVGAGI. CDR3 sequence (DNA): TGTGCCAGCAGTTACTCGGGGGCCAATCAGCCCCAGCATTTT. It encodes CASSYSGANQPQHF.